A single sample is the source of the 32 T cell receptor beta chains below, sequenced in a study of blood T cells in healthy people across ages. Then a second PCR, running roughly 7 to 11 cycles, was carried out with a sample-barcoded 5' primer and a J-beta primer mix. TCRdb re-analysed the 5' RACE reads in MiXCR, keeping a single row per CDR3 protein. The sample yields hundreds of thousands of distinct CDR3 sequences, around 25% seen once. This sample also belongs to another study, concerning T cells of mothers and their children.

Input material: blood. The receptor source for this set is a boy between 10 and 17 years old in good health.

This clonotype was found a few times. This chain joins TRBV2 and TRBJ2-5, with no clear D. CDR1 and CDR2 (germline): SNHLY, FYNNEI. Trimming stripped 3 bases from V and 11 bases from J, with 7 bases between. The CDR3 totals 10 residues. CDR3 nucleotides: TGTGCCAGCAGTGACAGGTGGCAGTACTTC. This translates into CASSDRWQYF. The full variable domain, rest sourced from reference TRBV2 and TRBJ2-5, is EPEVTQTPSHQVTQMGQEVILRCVPISNHLYFYWYRQILGQKVEFLVSFYNNEISEKSEIFDDQFSVERPDGSNFTLKIRSTKLEDSAMYFCASSDRWQYFGPGTRLLVL.

This clonotype was counted only a few times. The CDR3 region has the DNA TGTGCCAGCAGTTTTTACTCTACGGATACGCAGTATTTT. This encodes CASSFYSTDTQYF. This chain links TRBV12-3 or TRBV12-4 with TRBJ2-3; D remains ambiguous. Trimming removed 3 bases at V and 6 bases at J, with 10 bases between. CDR3 length equals 13 residues.

V and J are TRBV6-2 or TRBV6-3 and TRBJ1-2, with D perhaps TRBD1 (6 bases). The germline V gene encodes CDR1 MNHEY and CDR2 SVGEGT. This CDR3 contains 13 residues. V was shortened by 6 bases and J by 3 bases, with 11 bases between the two germline ends. Here the CDR3 reads CASRDSTHYGYTF. DNA for the CDR3: TGTGCCAGCAGGGACAGTACCCACTATGGCTACACCTTC.

This rearrangement joins TRBV12-3 or TRBV12-4 to TRBJ2-3; 11 bases align to TRBD1. With V trimmed by 3 bases and J by 5 bases, 4 bases remained unmatched. This CDR3 is built from 15 residues. As DNA, the CDR3 is TGTGCCAGCAGTTTGATGGACAGGGGGCAAGATACGCAGTATTTT. Its protein product is CASSLMDRGQDTQYF.

The count of this clonotype is one. The chain couples TRBV9 to TRBJ2-5, with TRBD2 identical over 12 bases. This CDR3 has 16 amino acids. J was trimmed by 0 bases and V by 2 bases; bases with no gene match: 2. CDR1 is SGDLS, CDR2 YYNGEE, per germline. CDR3 region: CASSVGLAGNQETQYF. CDR3 bases: TGTGCCAGCAGCGTCGGACTAGCGGGAAACCAAGAGACCCAGTACTTC.

The chain recombines TRBV28 with TRBJ2-1; 7 bases are shared with TRBD2. CDR3 size: 17 residues. Germline CDR1 MDHEN, CDR2 SYDVKM. The ends lost 1 base at V and 0 bases at J; junction bases unmatched: 6. The CDR3 here is CASSLYASGRSYNEQFF. CDR3 bases: TGTGCCAGCAGTTTATATGCTAGCGGCCGCTCCTACAATGAGCAGTTCTTC.

The V gene is TRBV20-1, the J gene TRBJ1-4; D unclear. CDR3 size: 14 residues. In germline, CDR1 is DFQATT, CDR2 SNEGSKA (reference sequence). V lost 3 bases, J lost 5 bases, and 13 bases lay in between. The CDR3 nucleotides are TGCAGTGCTAGGACCGATCACTTGAATGAAAAACTGTTTTTT. Amino acid sequence: CSARTDHLNEKLFF.

The gene calls are TRBV6-2 or TRBV6-3 and TRBJ2-1; weak D call: TRBD2 (5 bases). Trimming cost V 8 bases and J 6 bases, with 14 bases left between them. The length of the CDR3 is 13 residues. The germline CDR1 and CDR2 sequences are MNHEY and SVGEGT. The CDR3 here is CASSLGETNEQFF. CDR3 bases: TGTGCCAGCTCCCTCGGGGAAACCAATGAGCAGTTCTTC.

Only a few counts were recorded for this clonotype. The J gene is TRBJ2-5, the V gene TRBV9, with D possibly TRBD2 on 5 matching bases. This CDR3 comprises 15 residues. Trimming took 0 bases from V and 0 from J, leaving 9 bases between them. Germline loops: CDR1 SGDLS, CDR2 YYNGEE. The CDR3 region is CASSVAPGYQETQYF. The CDR3 coding sequence is TGTGCCAGCAGCGTAGCCCCGGGATACCAAGAGACCCAGTACTTC.

This clonotype has more than one count but fewer than ten. The chain recombines TRBV6-1 with TRBJ1-6; TRBD1 aligns across 8 bases. The CDR3 contains 17 residues. The V gene end was trimmed by 1 base and the J gene end by 10 bases; junction bases not matched to a gene: 12. Germline lookup yields CDR1 MNHNS and CDR2 SASEGT. The DNA of the CDR3 is TGTGCCAGCAGTGAAGTCGAGTCGGCAGGGGGCGAGTCACCCCTCCACTTT. Its protein is CASSEVESAGGESPLHF.

The genes are TRBV20-1 and TRBJ2-7; D is perhaps TRBD1 (5 bases). Germline V CDR1 and CDR2: DFQATT, SNEGSKA (reference sequence). The CDR3 runs to 12 residues. The V and J ends lost 0 bases and 6 bases respectively, with 9 bases between them. CDR3 sequence: CSARDDRAEQYF. The CDR3 coding sequence is TGCAGTGCTAGAGATGACAGAGCCGAGCAGTACTTC.

V and J are TRBV28 and TRBJ2-1; D assignment may be TRBD1 or TRBD2 (5 bases each). The V gene lost 6 bases and the J gene lost 8 bases, with 11 bases spanning the gap. Looked up from germline, CDR1 is MDHEN and CDR2 is SYDVKM. The CDR3 loop spans 12 amino acids. CDR3 sequence: CASRERGDEQFF. CDR3 bases: TGTGCCAGCAGGGAAAGGGGAGATGAGCAGTTCTTC.

This clonotype was seen more than once but under ten times. This chain links TRBV9 with TRBJ2-1; 7 bases agree with TRBD2. J gave up 8 bases and V 3 bases, and 14 bases lay outside the gene matches. CDR3 length equals 16 residues. In germline, CDR1 is SGDLS, CDR2 YYNGEE. The CDR3 sequence is CASSAWGREGLDEQFF. DNA for the CDR3: TGTGCCAGCAGCGCCTGGGGGAGGGAGGGGCTCGATGAGCAGTTCTTC.

The chain joins TRBV5-1 to TRBJ2-5; possibly TRBD1 for D (6 bases). Germline V CDR1 and CDR2: SGHRS, YFSETQ. The ends were cut back, 3 bases at V and 5 bases at J, with 11 bases in the middle. There are 13 residues in the CDR3. CDR3 residues: CASSYRVLETQYF. In DNA, the CDR3 is TGCGCCAGCAGCTACAGGGTTCTGGAGACCCAGTACTTC.

This sequence joins TRBV20-1 and TRBJ2-5, with 8 nucleotides matching TRBD2. The DNA end is a closer match to TRBJ2-7, so the J assignment may be wrong. Looked up from germline, CDR1 is DFQATT and CDR2 is SNEGSKA (reference sequence). This CDR3 is 15 amino acids long. This CDR3 is CSARDGDSGEYEQYF. DNA of the CDR3: TGCAGTGCTAGAGATGGGGATAGCGGGGAGTACGAGCAGTACTTC.

Only a few counts were recorded for this clonotype. The J gene is TRBJ2-7, the V gene TRBV20-1, with 10 nucleotides matching TRBD2. The V gene's germline CDR1 is DFQATT and CDR2 SNEGSKA (reference sequence). J lost 3 bases, V lost 5 bases, and 7 bases had no gene match. The CDR3 spans 14 residues. The CDR3 DNA reads TGCAGTGCTCATAATAGCGGGAGGATCTACGAGCAGTACTTC. It codes for CSAHNSGRIYEQYF.

This clonotype was seen a handful of times. The V and J genes are TRBV11-2 and TRBJ2-4, with 12 bases aligning to TRBD2. V dropped 6 bases and J dropped 0; count of bases not matched to a gene: 9. CDR1 is SGHAT, CDR2 FQNNGV, per germline. The CDR3 loop spans 18 amino acids. The CDR3 DNA reads TGTGCCAGCAGGACTCTAGCGGGGGGGAACTTAGCCAAAAACATTCAGTACTTC. Amino acids: CASRTLAGGNLAKNIQYF.

V is TRBV13 and J is TRBJ1-4, with D perhaps matching TRBD1 (5 bases). This CDR3 has 12 residues. CDR1 is PRHDT, CDR2 FYEKMQ, per germline (reference sequence). V dropped 8 bases and J dropped 10 bases, with 14 bases sitting between them. The CDR3 sequence is CASGEGRGKLFF. Here the CDR3 DNA reads TGTGCCAGCGGGGAGGGAAGGGGAAAACTGTTTTTT.

This clonotype was counted only a few times. The J gene is TRBJ1-2, the V gene TRBV4-2; unclear D gene. Germline lookup yields CDR1 LGHNA and CDR2 YNFKEQ. The length of the CDR3 is 14 residues. The V end lost 0 bases, the J end lost 10 bases, and 15 bases lay between the germline ends. CDR3 amino acids: CASSQELGTAAYTF. The CDR3 DNA sequence: TGTGCCAGCAGCCAAGAACTGGGCACGGCTGCCTACACCTTC.

This sequence joins TRBV28 and TRBJ2-1; 7 bases match TRBD2. Germline CDR1 MDHEN, CDR2 SYDVKM. The ends lost 4 bases at V and 2 bases at J; junction bases unmatched: 5. The CDR3 runs to 15 residues. CDR3 residues: CASSSGTTTYNEQFF. The CDR3 DNA follows: TGTGCCAGCAGTTCCGGGACTACCACCTACAATGAGCAGTTCTTC.

This clonotype was seen a handful of times. The chain has TRBV18 and TRBJ1-1, with D hard to call. The CDR3 consists of 16 residues. Germline CDR1 is KGHSH and CDR2 is LQKENI. V was cut by 6 bases and J by 1 base, with 18 bases left in between. The CDR3 region has the DNA TGTGCCAGCTCCCCCGAAATATTGAAAGGGAACACTGAAGCTTTCTTT. Translation: CASSPEILKGNTEAFF.

In its sample, this clonotype was seen a few times. The chain joins TRBV29-1 to TRBJ2-4; no definite D call. From germline, CDR1 is SQVTM and CDR2 ANQGSEA. The ends were cut back, 5 bases at V and 7 bases at J, with 9 bases in the middle. The length of the CDR3 is 11 residues. As DNA, the CDR3 is TGCAGCGTTCGTTGGCAGAACATTCAGTACTTC. As protein: CSVRWQNIQYF. Full variable domain (remainder filled in from reference TRBV29-1 and TRBJ2-4): SAVISQKPSRDICQRGTSLTIQCQVDSQVTMMFWYRQQPGQSLTLIATANQGSEATYESGFVIDKFPISRPNLTFSTLTVSNMSPEDSSIYLCSVRWQNIQYFGAGTRLSVL.

The sample holds a few counts of this clonotype. The V and J genes are TRBV14 and TRBJ2-7; TRBD1 matches at 10 bases. Germline lookup yields CDR1 SGHDN and CDR2 FVKESK. This CDR3 is 14 amino acids long. With 4 bases clipped from V and 3 bases from J, the junction kept 3 bases outside the gene matches. CDR3 sequence: CASSRRTGGYEQYF. In DNA, the CDR3 is TGTGCCAGCAGCCGTCGGACAGGGGGCTACGAGCAGTACTTC.

This clonotype has just a few counts. The genes are TRBV25-1 and TRBJ1-1; D is unresolved. The germline V gene encodes CDR1 MGHDK and CDR2 SYGVNS. CDR3 length equals 19 residues. The ends were cut back, 1 base at V and 5 bases at J, with 26 bases in the middle. The CDR3 DNA reads as TGTGCCAGCAGTGAATTTTTCTCCGAGGGAAATGGATTGGGGACTGAAGCTTTCTTT. It codes for CASSEFFSEGNGLGTEAFF.

The V call is TRBV7-6, the J call TRBJ2-1; D unclear. V dropped 1 base and J dropped 0 bases, with 13 bases sitting between them. The CDR3 has 17 residues. Germline V gives CDR1 SGHVS, CDR2 FNYEAQ. The CDR3 spells CASSLVRLKSSYNEQFF. DNA of the CDR3: TGTGCCAGCAGCTTAGTTCGGCTTAAAAGCTCCTACAATGAGCAGTTCTTC.

The rearrangement links TRBV5-5 to TRBJ2-7; D is tentatively TRBD1 or TRBD2 (5 bases each). Germline CDR1 reads SGHKS; CDR2 reads YYEKEE (reference sequence). The length of the CDR3 is 13 residues. With 5 bases removed from V and 2 bases from J, the gap between germline ends came to 11 bases. This chain's CDR3 is CASSTVGAYEQYF. The CDR3, as DNA: TGTGCCAGCAGTACTGTGGGGGCCTACGAGCAGTACTTC.

There are a few counts of this clonotype. This sequence joins TRBV3-1 and TRBJ2-7; TRBD2 agrees at 8 bases. Germline V gene data show CDR1 as LGHDT and CDR2 as YNNKEL (reference sequence). The CDR3 is 14 amino acids. V lost 2 bases to trimming and J lost 7 bases; unmatched junction nucleotides: 7. CDR3 protein: CASSQSGGPGEQYF. CDR3 sequence (DNA): TGTGCCAGCAGCCAAAGCGGGGGCCCGGGGGAGCAGTACTTC.

V is TRBV6-6 and J is TRBJ2-1, with 9 bases lining up with TRBD2. From germline, CDR1 is MNHNY and CDR2 SVGAGI (reference sequence). This CDR3 region has 16 residues. J was trimmed by 4 bases and V by 2 bases; bases with no gene match: 6. The CDR3 coding sequence is TGTGCCAGCAGTTACGGTCGGACTAGCGAGTACAATGAGCAGTTCTTC. This gives the protein CASSYGRTSEYNEQFF.

The chain couples TRBV2 to TRBJ1-4, with D uncertain. The CDR3 has 14 amino acids. V lost 6 bases and J 6 bases, leaving 14 bases between the germline ends. Germline V gene sequence: CDR1 SNHLY, CDR2 FYNNEI. The CDR3: CASRRSPVDEKLFF. The CDR3 DNA is TGTGCCAGCAGAAGGAGCCCGGTGGATGAAAAACTGTTTTTT.

Points on this clonotype: The germline gene is not matched at one end of the junction; a read error may be the cause. V is TRBV24-1 and J is TRBJ2-1, with a possible D match to TRBD2 (7 bases). The CDR3 length is 16 residues. Germline V gene data show CDR1 as KGHDR and CDR2 as SFDVKD. The CDR3 region has the DNA TGTGCCACCAGCGATTTGCCGGGGGGCGGATACAATGAGCAGTTCTTC. Translating it yields CATSDLPGGGYNEQFF.

The chain uses TRBV7-3 and TRBJ2-5; 7 bases are shared with TRBD2. CDR1 SGHTA and CDR2 FQGTGA come from the germline V gene. The CDR3 covers 14 residues. Unmatched junction bases numbered 4, after V lost 2 bases and J lost 4 bases. CDR3 residues: CASSLAGESETQYF. DNA for the CDR3: TGTGCCAGCAGCTTAGCGGGAGAGTCAGAGACCCAGTACTTC. The full variable domain, in which reference TRBV7-3 and TRBJ2-5 provide the parts outside the CDR3, is GAGVSQTPSNKVTEKGKYVELRCDPISGHTALYWYRQSLGQGPEFLIYFQGTGAADDSGLPNDRFFAVRPEGSVSTLKIQRTERGDSAVYLCASSLAGESETQYFGPGTRLLVL.

V and J are TRBV25-1 and TRBJ1-2, with 8 bases aligning to TRBD1. Per the germline V gene, CDR1 is MGHDK and CDR2 is SYGVNS. V lost 6 bases and J lost 3; bases outside the gene matches: 6. There are 14 residues in the CDR3. The CDR3: CASRGAQGDYGYTF. Written as DNA, the CDR3 is TGTGCCAGCAGAGGTGCACAGGGGGACTATGGCTACACCTTC.